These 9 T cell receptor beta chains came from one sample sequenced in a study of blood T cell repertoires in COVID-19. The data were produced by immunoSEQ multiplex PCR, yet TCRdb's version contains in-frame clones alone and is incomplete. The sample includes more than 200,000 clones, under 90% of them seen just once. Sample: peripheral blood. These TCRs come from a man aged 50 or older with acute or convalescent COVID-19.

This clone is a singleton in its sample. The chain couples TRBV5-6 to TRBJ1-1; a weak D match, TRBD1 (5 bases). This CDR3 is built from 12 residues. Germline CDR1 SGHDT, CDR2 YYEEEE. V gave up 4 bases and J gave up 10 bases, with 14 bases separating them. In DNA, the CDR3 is TGTGCCAGCAGCCCCTTGGGGGGTGCAGCTTTCTTT. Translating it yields CASSPLGGAAFF.

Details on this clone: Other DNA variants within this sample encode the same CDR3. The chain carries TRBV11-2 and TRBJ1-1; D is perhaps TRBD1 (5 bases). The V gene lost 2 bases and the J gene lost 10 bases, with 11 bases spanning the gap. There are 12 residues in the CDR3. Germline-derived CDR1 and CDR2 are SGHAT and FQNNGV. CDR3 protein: CASSLSRRGAFF. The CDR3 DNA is TGTGCCAGCAGCTTAAGCAGGAGGGGAGCTTTCTTT.

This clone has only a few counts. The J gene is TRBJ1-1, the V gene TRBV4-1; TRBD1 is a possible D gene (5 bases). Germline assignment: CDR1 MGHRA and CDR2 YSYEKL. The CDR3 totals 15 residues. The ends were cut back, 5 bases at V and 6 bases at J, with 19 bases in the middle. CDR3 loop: CASSSPGRGRPEAFF. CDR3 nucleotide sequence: TGCGCCAGCAGCTCCCCCGGGAGGGGTAGACCTGAAGCTTTCTTT.

For the CDR3, the DNA is TGTGTCTGCCGGGACAGCCCATCCCAAGAGACCCAGTACTTC. It translates to CVCRDSPSQETQYF. The chain uses TRBV2 and TRBJ2-5, with 7 bases fitting TRBD1. This CDR3 contains 14 residues. Per the germline V gene, CDR1 is SNHLY and CDR2 is FYNNEI.

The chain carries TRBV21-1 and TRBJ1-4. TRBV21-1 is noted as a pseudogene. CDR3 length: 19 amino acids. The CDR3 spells CASSKAIRGGPATNEKLFF. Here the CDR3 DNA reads TGTGCCAGCAGCAAGGCTATCCGGGGGGGGCCCGCAACTAATGAAAAACTGTTTTTT.

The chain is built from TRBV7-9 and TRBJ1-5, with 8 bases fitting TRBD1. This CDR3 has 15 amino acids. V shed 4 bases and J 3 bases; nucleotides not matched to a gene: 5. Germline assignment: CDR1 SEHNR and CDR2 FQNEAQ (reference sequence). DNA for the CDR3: TGTGCCAGCAGCTCGACAGGGGAGCACAATCAGCCCCAGCATTTT. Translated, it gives CASSSTGEHNQPQHF.

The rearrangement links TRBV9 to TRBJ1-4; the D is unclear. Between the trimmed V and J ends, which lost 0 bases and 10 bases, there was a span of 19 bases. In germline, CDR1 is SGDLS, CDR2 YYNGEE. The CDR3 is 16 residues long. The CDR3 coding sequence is TGTGCCAGCAGCGTAGGATATGGGGAGACATGGGGAAAACTGTTTTTT. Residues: CASSVGYGETWGKLFF. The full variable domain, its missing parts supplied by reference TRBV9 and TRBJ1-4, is DSGVTQTPKHLITATGQRVTLRCSPRSGDLSVYWYQQSLDQGLQFLIQYYNGEERAKGNILERFSAQQFPDLHSELNLSSLELGDSALYFCASSVGYGETWGKLFFGSGTQLSVL.

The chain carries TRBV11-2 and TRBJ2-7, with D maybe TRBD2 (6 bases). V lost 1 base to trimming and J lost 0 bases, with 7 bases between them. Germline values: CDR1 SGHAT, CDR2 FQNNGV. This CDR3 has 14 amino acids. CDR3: CASSLGDFSYEQYF. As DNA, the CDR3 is TGTGCCAGCAGCTTAGGGGACTTCTCCTACGAGCAGTACTTC.

The CDR3 DNA sequence: TGTGCCAGCAGAAATACGTGGGGGGACACAGATACGCAGTATTTT. It is translated as CASRNTWGDTDTQYF. The chain employs TRBV19 and TRBJ2-3; D perhaps matches TRBD2 (6 bases). Germline loops: CDR1 LNHDA, CDR2 SQIVND (reference sequence). This CDR3 contains 15 residues. V lost 9 bases to trimming and J lost 2 bases, with 18 bases between them.